This T cell receptor (beta chain) was observed in a study of T-cell reconstitution after alpha-beta-depleted transplantation in children. The authors prepared the TCRbeta library with unique molecular identifiers. TCRdb analysed the PCR reads with MiXCR anew, one entry per CDR3 protein. The sample shows approximately 240,000 distinct CDR3 sequences, approximately 11% of them seen only once. This clonotype occurred many times. What it binds is unknown. Study-wide results and limits: Some patients owed their high day-60 TCRbeta diversity to surviving recipient T cells and thymic progenitors. One year post-transplant, T-cell counts and diversity were largely derived from T cells produced anew. Alpha-beta T cells about two months after transplant reportedly derived from several hundred expanded graft clones.

V was trimmed by 5 bases and J by 4 bases, leaving 9 bases between them. This CDR3 region has 12 residues. Germline assignment: CDR1 SGHVS and CDR2 FQNEAQ. Material: PBMCs, obtained before TCRalphabeta/CD19-depleted stem cell transplant. This sequence originates from a child less than two years old with acute myeloid leukemia, due to receive a stem cell transplant. V usage is TRBV7-8 and J usage is TRBJ2-7; D unclear. CDR3 in DNA: TGTGCCAGCAGCAAGACATTTTACGAGCAGTACTTC. It translates to CASSKTFYEQYF.